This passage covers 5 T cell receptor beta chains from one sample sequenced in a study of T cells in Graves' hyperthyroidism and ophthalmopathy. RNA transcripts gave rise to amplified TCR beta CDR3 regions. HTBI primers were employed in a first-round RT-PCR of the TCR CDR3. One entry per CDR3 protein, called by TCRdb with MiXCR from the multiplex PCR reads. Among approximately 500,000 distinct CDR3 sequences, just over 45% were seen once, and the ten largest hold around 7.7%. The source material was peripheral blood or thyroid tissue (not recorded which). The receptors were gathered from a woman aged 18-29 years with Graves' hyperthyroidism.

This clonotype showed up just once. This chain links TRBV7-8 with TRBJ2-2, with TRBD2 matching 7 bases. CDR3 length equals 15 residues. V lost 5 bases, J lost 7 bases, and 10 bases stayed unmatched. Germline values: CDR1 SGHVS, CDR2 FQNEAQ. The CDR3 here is CASSPTAREGGELFF. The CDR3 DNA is TGTGCCAGCAGCCCTACCGCTAGGGAGGGCGGGGAGCTGTTTTTT.

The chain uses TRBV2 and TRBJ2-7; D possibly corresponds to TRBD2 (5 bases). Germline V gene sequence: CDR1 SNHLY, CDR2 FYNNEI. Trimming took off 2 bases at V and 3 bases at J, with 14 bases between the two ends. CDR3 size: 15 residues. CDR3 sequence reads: CASSERDSTYYEQYF. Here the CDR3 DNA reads TGTGCCAGCAGTGAACGGGATAGTACTTACTACGAGCAGTACTTC.

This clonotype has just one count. The CDR3 region has the DNA TGCAGTGCAAGGACAGGGGGGGCTAATGAAAAACTGTTTTTT. It encodes CSARTGGANEKLFF. V gene TRBV20-1 combines with J gene TRBJ1-4; 10 bases are a match to TRBD1. This CDR3 has 14 residues. After removal of 6 bases from V and 3 bases from J, the junction contained 4 bases not matched to a gene. Germline V gene data show CDR1 as DFQATT and CDR2 as SNEGSKA (reference sequence).

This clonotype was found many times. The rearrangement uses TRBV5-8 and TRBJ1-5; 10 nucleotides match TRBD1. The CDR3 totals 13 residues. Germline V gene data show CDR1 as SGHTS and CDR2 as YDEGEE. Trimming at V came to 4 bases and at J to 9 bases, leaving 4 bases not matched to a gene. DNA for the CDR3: TGTGCCAGCAGCGGGGACAGGGGTCGGCCCCAGCATTTT. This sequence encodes CASSGDRGRPQHF.

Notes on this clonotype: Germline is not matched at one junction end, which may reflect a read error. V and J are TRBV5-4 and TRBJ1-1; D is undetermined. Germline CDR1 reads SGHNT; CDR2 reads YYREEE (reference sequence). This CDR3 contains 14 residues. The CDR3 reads CASSSGRMNTEALF. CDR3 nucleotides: TGTGCCAGCAGTTCAGGACGGATGAACACTGAAGCTCTCTTT.